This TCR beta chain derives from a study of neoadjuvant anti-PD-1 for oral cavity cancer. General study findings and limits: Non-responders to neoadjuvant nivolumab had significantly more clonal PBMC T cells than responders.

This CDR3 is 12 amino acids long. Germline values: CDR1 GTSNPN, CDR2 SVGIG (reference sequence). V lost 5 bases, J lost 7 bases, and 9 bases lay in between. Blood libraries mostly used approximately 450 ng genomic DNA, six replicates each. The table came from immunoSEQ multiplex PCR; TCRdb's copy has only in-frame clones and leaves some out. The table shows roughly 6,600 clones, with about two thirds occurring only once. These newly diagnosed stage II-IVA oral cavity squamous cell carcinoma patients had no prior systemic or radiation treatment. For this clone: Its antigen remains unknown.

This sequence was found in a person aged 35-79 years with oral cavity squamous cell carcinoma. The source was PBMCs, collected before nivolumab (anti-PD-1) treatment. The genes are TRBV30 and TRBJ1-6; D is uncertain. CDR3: CAWGLMNSPLHF. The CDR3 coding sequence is TGTGCCTGGGGACTGATGAATTCACCCCTCCACTTT. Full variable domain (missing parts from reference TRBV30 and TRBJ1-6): SQTIHQWPATLVQPVGSPLSLECTVEGTSNPNLYWYRQAAGRGLQLLFYSVGIGQISSEVPQNLSASRPQDRQFILSSKKLLLSDSGFYLCAWGLMNSPLHFGNGTRLTVT.